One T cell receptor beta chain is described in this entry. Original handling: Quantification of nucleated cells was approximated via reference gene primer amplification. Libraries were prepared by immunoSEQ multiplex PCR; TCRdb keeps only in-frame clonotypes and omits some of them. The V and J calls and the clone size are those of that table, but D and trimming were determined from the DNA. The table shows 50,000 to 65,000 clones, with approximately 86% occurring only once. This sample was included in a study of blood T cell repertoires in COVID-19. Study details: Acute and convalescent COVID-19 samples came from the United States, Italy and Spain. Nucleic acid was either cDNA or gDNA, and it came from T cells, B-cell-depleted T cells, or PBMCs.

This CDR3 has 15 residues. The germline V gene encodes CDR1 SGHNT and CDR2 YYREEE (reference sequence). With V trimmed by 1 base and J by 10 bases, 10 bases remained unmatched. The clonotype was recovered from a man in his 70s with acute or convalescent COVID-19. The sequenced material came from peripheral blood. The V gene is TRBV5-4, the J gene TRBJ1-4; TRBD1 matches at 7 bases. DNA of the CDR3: TGTGCCAGCAGCTTGTGGGGACCTTCAGGGGGAAAACTGTTTTTT. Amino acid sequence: CASSLWGPSGGKLFF.